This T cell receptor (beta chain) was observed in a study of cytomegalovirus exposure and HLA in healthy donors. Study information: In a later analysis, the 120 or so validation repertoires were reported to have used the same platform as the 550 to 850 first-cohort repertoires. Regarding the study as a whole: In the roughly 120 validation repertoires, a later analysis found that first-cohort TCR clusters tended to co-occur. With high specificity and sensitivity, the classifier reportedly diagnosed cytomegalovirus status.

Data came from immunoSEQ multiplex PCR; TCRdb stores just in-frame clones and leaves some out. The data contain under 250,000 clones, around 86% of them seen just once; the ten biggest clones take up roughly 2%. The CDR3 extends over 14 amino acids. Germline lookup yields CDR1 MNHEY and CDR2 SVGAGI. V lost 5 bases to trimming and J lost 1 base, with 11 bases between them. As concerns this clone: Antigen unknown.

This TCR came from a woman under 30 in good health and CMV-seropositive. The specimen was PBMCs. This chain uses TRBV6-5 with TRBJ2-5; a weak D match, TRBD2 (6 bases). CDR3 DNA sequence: TGTGCCAGCAGTCCACCGGGGGTCCAAGAGACCCAGTACTTC. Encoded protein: CASSPPGVQETQYF.